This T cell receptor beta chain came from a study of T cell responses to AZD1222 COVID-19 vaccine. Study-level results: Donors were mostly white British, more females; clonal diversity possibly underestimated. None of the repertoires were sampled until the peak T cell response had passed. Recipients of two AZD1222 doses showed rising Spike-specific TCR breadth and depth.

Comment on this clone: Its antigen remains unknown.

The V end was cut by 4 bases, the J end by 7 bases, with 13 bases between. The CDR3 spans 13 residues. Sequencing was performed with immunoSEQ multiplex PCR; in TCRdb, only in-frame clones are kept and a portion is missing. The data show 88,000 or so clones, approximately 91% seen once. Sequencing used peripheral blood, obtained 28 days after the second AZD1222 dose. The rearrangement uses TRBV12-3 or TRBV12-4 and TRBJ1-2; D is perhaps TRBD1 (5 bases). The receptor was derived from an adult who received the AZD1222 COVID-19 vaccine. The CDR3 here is CASSYPGWGGYTF. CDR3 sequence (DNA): TGTGCCAGCAGTTACCCAGGGTGGGGTGGCTACACCTTC.